The 18 T cell receptor beta chains listed next were all sequenced from one sample in a study of blood T cell repertoires in COVID-19. Only in-frame clones appear in the TCRdb table, and some are missing; sequencing was by immunoSEQ multiplex PCR. In the table there are about 360,000 clones, approximately 86% of which are singletons. The source material was peripheral blood. These receptors were obtained from a human donor in a cohort sampled during active COVID-19.

This chain links TRBV4-1 with TRBJ2-1; D gene uncertain. This CDR3 region has 14 residues. Trimming shortened V by 1 base and J by 11 bases, and 15 bases separated the two germline ends. Germline loops: CDR1 MGHRA, CDR2 YSYEKL. The CDR3 reads CASSQGGSPVQQFF. The CDR3 nucleotides are TGCGCCAGCAGCCAAGGAGGCAGTCCTGTGCAGCAGTTCTTC.

The chain carries TRBV6-5 and TRBJ2-1; 9 bases are shared with TRBD2. This CDR3 comprises 15 residues. CDR1 MNHEY and CDR2 SVGAGI come from the germline V gene. Trimming removed 9 bases from V and 4 bases from J; junction bases left unmatched: 10. The CDR3 sequence is CASLWRGGRYNEQFF. CDR3 DNA: TGTGCCAGTCTATGGCGGGGGGGCAGGTACAATGAGCAGTTCTTC.

This clone was seen more than once but under ten times. The chain joins TRBV7-9 to TRBJ2-7; D perhaps matches TRBD1 (6 bases). The germline V gene has CDR1 SEHNR and CDR2 FQNEAQ (reference sequence). This CDR3 is built from 14 residues. V was pared by 3 bases and J by 7 bases, with 16 bases between. The CDR3 coding sequence is TGTGCCAGCAGCTTCGCCCACAGGGCGGAGGAGCAGTACTTC. Translation: CASSFAHRAEEQYF.

This clone was recorded once. The chain couples TRBV25-1 to TRBJ2-1; 7 bases map to TRBD1. The length of the CDR3 is 15 residues. The germline V gene has CDR1 MGHDK and CDR2 SYGVNS. Trimming cost V 3 bases and J 3 bases; bases outside gene matches: 5. The CDR3 DNA is TGTGCCAGCAGTGATAGAGGGGGCGGCTACAATGAGCAGTTCTTC. Its protein product is CASSDRGGGYNEQFF.

J is TRBJ2-5 and V is TRBV10-3, with D unresolved. Germline values: CDR1 ENHRY, CDR2 SYGVKD. The CDR3 extends over 13 amino acids. V shed 6 bases and J shed 5 bases, with 13 bases lying between them. The CDR3 protein is CAISDLSWETQYF. DNA of the CDR3: TGTGCCATCAGCGACTTAAGTTGGGAGACCCAGTACTTC.

This chain connects TRBV13 to TRBJ2-7; D gene unclear. Trimming pared 1 base from V and 0 bases from J, leaving 4 bases between. The CDR3 loop spans 13 amino acids. Germline lookup yields CDR1 PRHDT and CDR2 FYEKMQ (reference sequence). CDR3 bases: TGTGCCAGCAGCTTAGACGGCTCCTACGAGCAGTACTTC. It encodes CASSLDGSYEQYF.

The rearrangement joins TRBV27 to TRBJ1-1; D is unclear. CDR1 and CDR2 from the germline V gene are MNHEY and SMNVEV (reference sequence). V was shortened by 2 bases and J by 5 bases, with 12 bases between the two germline ends. The CDR3 is made up of 14 amino acids. CDR3 DNA: TGTGCCAGCAGTTTAACCGCGGGCTGGACTGAAGCTTTCTTT. Protein product: CASSLTAGWTEAFF.

This clone has more than one count but fewer than ten. Different DNA sequences within this sample yield the same CDR3. The V call is TRBV13, the J call TRBJ2-1; D is undetermined. The CDR3 totals 14 residues. Germline CDR1 reads PRHDT; CDR2 reads FYEKMQ (reference sequence). V dropped 1 base and J dropped 0 bases, with 4 bases sitting between them. The CDR3 bases are TGTGCCAGCAGCTTAGCGGGCTCCTACAATGAGCAGTTCTTC. Translated, it gives CASSLAGSYNEQFF.

The chain joins TRBV7-9 to TRBJ2-3; the D gene is possibly TRBD1 (6 bases). The CDR3 is made up of 14 amino acids. Germline V gives CDR1 SEHNR, CDR2 FQNEAQ (reference sequence). The germline V and J ends were trimmed by 5 bases and 3 bases, with 12 bases remaining between them. The CDR3 DNA is TGTGCCAGCAGCCCCCCACAGGGTACAGATACGCAGTATTTT. This codes for CASSPPQGTDTQYF. Full variable domain (missing parts from reference TRBV7-9 and TRBJ2-3): DTGVSQNPRHKITKRGQNVTFRCDPISEHNRLYWYRQTLGQGPEFLTYFQNEAQLEKSRLLSDRFSAERPKGSFSTLEIQRTEQGDSAMYLCASSPPQGTDTQYFGPGTRLTVL.

V usage is TRBV3-1 (or the pseudogene TRBV3-2) and J usage is TRBJ2-3; D may be TRBD1 (6 bases). The CDR3 spans 16 residues. Germline lookup yields CDR1 LGHDT and CDR2 YNNKEL (reference sequence). V was shortened by 4 bases and J by 0 bases, with 14 bases between the two germline ends. CDR3 DNA sequence: TGTGCCAGCAGCCGTACCGGGACACATAGCACAGATACGCAGTATTTT. Translated, it gives CASSRTGTHSTDTQYF.

V and J are TRBV11-2 and TRBJ1-3; D not certain. In germline, CDR1 is SGHAT, CDR2 FQNNGV. V lost 4 bases, J lost 3 bases, and 13 bases lay in between. CDR3 size: 15 residues. CDR3 coding DNA: TGTGCCAGCAGCTCCGGAGGCGGGAGTGGAAACACCATATATTTT. As protein: CASSSGGGSGNTIYF.

This rearrangement joins TRBV7-9 to TRBJ1-2; weak D call: TRBD1 (6 bases). Germline V CDR1 and CDR2: SEHNR, FQNEAQ (reference sequence). V lost 3 bases to trimming and J lost 7 bases, with 12 bases between them. CDR3 length: 13 amino acids. CDR3 protein: CASSFTRGSGYTF. Written as DNA, the CDR3 is TGTGCCAGCAGCTTTACCAGGGGATCTGGCTACACCTTC.

This chain joins TRBV30 and TRBJ1-5; TRBD1 agrees at 9 bases. The CDR3 has 14 amino acids. The germline V gene encodes CDR1 GTSNPN and CDR2 SVGIG (reference sequence). The ends lost 2 bases at V and 5 bases at J; junction bases unmatched: 4. As DNA, the CDR3 is TGTGCCTGGAGTCAGGACAGGGGAGATCAGCCCCAGCATTTT. Translation gives CAWSQDRGDQPQHF.

This clone was picked up one time. V gene TRBV19 combines with J gene TRBJ2-3; D is undetermined. The germline V gene encodes CDR1 LNHDA and CDR2 SQIVND (reference sequence). CDR3 length equals 13 residues. Trimming removed 5 bases from V and 4 bases from J, with 10 bases in between. The DNA of the CDR3 is TGTGCCAGTAGTCTCCGACTGTCAGATACGCAGTATTTT. Amino acid sequence: CASSLRLSDTQYF.

V gene TRBV7-9 combines with J gene TRBJ1-2; D is ambiguous. This CDR3 has 12 amino acids. The V gene's germline CDR1 is SEHNR and CDR2 FQNEAQ (reference sequence). V shed 5 bases and J shed 2 bases, with 6 bases lying between them. CDR3 loop: CASSLGNYGYTF. CDR3 in DNA: TGTGCCAGCAGCCTCGGGAACTATGGCTACACCTTC.

The sample holds a few counts of this clone. This rearrangement joins TRBV27 to TRBJ1-2; 9 bases fit TRBD1. The CDR3 is 14 amino acids. V lost 5 bases and J lost 7; bases outside the gene matches: 8. CDR1 and CDR2 from the germline V gene are MNHEY and SMNVEV (reference sequence). CDR3 residues: CASSLTRQGGGYTF. In DNA, the CDR3 is TGTGCCAGCAGTCTCACCCGACAGGGGGGTGGCTACACCTTC.

V is TRBV28 and J is TRBJ2-7; TRBD2 agrees at 14 bases. This CDR3 spans 17 amino acids. Germline V CDR1 and CDR2: MDHEN, SYDVKM. The junction had 8 bases not matched to a gene; V was cut back by 3 bases and J by 4 bases. This chain's CDR3 is CASSLLTGTSGRYEQYF. The DNA of the CDR3 is TGTGCCAGCAGTTTGCTGACCGGGACTAGCGGGAGATACGAGCAGTACTTC.

The V call is TRBV7-9, the J call TRBJ1-2, with 9 bases fitting TRBD1. CDR3 size: 13 residues. The V and J ends lost 5 bases and 6 bases, in that order; junction bases with no gene match: 4. Germline CDR1 and CDR2: SEHNR and FQNEAQ (reference sequence). The CDR3 loop reads CASSRDRENGYTF. CDR3 in DNA: TGTGCCAGCAGCCGGGACAGGGAGAATGGCTACACCTTC.